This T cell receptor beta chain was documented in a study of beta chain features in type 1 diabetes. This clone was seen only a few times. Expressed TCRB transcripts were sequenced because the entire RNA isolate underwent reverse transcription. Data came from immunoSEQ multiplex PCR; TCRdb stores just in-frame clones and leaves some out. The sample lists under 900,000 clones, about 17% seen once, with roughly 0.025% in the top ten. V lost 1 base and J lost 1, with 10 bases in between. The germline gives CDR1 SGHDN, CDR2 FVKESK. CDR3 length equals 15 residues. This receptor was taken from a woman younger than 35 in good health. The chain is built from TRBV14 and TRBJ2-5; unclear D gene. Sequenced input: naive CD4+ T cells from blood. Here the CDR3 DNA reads TGTGCCAGCAGCCAAGGTTTCAGGTTCCAAGAGACCCAGTACTTC. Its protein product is CASSQGFRFQETQYF.